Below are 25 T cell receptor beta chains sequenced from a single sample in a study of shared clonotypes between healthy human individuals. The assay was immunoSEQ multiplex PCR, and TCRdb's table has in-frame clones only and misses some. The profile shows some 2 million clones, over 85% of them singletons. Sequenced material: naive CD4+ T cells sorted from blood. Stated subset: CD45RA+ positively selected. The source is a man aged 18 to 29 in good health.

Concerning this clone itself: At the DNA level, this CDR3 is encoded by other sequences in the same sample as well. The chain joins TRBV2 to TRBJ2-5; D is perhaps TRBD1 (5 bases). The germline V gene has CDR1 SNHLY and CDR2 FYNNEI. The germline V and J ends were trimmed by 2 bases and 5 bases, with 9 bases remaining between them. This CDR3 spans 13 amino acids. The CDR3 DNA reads TGTGCCAGCAGTGAAAATAGGGGCGAGACCCAGTACTTC. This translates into CASSENRGETQYF.

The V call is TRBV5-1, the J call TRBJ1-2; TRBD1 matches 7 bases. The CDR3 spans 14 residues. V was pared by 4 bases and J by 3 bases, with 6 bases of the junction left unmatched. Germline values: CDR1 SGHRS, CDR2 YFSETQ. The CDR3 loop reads CASSPGGGHYGYTF. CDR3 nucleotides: TGCGCCAGCAGCCCAGGGGGAGGTCACTATGGCTACACCTTC.

The CDR3 sequence: CASSKDSIRDNEQFF. The CDR3 DNA reads as TGTGCCAGCAGCAAGGACAGTATAAGGGACAATGAGCAGTTCTTC. V and J are TRBV11-3 and TRBJ2-1, with D perhaps matching TRBD1 (6 bases). The germline CDR1 and CDR2 sequences are SGHNT and YENEEA. V lost 5 bases to trimming and J lost 5 bases, with 16 bases between them. The CDR3 sequence is 15 residues long.

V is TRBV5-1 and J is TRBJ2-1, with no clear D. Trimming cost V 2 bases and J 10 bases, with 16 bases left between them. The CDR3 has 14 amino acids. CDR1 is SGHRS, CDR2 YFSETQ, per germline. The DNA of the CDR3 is TGCGCCAGCAGCTTAAACGCACCGGCGAGGGAGCAGTTCTTC. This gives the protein CASSLNAPAREQFF.

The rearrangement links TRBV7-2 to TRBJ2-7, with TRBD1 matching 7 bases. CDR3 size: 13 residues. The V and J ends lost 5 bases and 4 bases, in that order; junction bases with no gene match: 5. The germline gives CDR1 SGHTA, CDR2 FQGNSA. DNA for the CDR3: TGTGCCAGCAGCCGGACAGGAATTTACGAGCAGTACTTC. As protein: CASSRTGIYEQYF.

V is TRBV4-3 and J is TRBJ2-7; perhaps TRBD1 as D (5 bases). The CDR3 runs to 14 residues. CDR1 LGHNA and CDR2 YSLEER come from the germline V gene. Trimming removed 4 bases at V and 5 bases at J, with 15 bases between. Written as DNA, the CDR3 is TGCGCCAGCAGCCTCCAGGGCCCCCCACACGAGCAGTACTTC. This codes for CASSLQGPPHEQYF.

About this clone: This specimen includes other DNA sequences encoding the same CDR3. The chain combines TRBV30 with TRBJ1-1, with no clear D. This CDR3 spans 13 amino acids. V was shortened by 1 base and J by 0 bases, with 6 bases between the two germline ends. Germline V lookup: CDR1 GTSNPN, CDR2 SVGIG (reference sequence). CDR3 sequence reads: CAWSGQLNTEAFF. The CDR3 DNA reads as TGTGCCTGGAGTGGGCAGCTGAACACTGAAGCTTTCTTT.

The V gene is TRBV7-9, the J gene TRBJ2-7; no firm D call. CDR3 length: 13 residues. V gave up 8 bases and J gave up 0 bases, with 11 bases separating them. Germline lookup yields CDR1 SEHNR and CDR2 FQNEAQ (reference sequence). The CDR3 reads CASARLSSYEQYF. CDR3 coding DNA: TGTGCCAGCGCGAGGCTGTCCTCCTACGAGCAGTACTTC. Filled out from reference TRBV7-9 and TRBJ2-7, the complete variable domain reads DTGVSQNPRHKITKRGQNVTFRCDPISEHNRLYWYRQTLGQGPEFLTYFQNEAQLEKSRLLSDRFSAERPKGSFSTLEIQRTEQGDSAMYLCASARLSSYEQYFGPGTRLTVT.

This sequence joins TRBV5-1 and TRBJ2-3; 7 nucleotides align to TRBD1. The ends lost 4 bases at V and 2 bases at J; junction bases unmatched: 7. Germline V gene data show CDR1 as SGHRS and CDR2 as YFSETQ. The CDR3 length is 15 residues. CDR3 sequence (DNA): TGCGCCAGCAGCCTAGGACAGGCCTACACAGATACGCAGTATTTT. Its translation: CASSLGQAYTDTQYF.

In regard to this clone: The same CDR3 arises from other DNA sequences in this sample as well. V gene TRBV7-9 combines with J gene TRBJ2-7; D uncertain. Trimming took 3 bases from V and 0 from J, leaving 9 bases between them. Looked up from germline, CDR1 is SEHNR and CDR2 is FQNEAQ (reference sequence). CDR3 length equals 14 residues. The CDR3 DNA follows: TGTGCCAGCAGCTTCACATCTAGCTCCTACGAGCAGTACTTC. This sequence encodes CASSFTSSSYEQYF. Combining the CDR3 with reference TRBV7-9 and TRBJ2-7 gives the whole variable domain DTGVSQNPRHKITKRGQNVTFRCDPISEHNRLYWYRQTLGQGPEFLTYFQNEAQLEKSRLLSDRFSAERPKGSFSTLEIQRTEQGDSAMYLCASSFTSSSYEQYFGPGTRLTVT.

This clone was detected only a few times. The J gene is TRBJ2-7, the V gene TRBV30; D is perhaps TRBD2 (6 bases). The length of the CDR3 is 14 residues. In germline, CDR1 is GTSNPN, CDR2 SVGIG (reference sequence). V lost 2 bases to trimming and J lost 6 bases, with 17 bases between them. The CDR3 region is CAWSSGSGRGEQYF. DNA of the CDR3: TGTGCCTGGAGTTCGGGGAGCGGGCGGGGCGAGCAGTACTTC. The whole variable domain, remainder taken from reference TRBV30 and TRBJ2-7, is SQTIHQWPATLVQPVGSPLSLECTVEGTSNPNLYWYRQAAGRGLQLLFYSVGIGQISSEVPQNLSASRPQDRQFILSSKKLLLSDSGFYLCAWSSGSGRGEQYFGPGTRLTVT.

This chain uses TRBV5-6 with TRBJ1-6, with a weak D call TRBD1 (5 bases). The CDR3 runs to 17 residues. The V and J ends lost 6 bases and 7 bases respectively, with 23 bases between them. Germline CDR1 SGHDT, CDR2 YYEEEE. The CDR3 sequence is CASMLRITGRRNSPLHF. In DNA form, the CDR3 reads TGTGCCAGCATGCTAAGGATAACGGGACGTAGGAATTCACCCCTCCACTTT.

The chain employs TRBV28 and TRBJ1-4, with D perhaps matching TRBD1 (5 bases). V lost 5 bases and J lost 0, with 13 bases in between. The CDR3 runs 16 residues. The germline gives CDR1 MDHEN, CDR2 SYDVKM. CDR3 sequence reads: CASSPQRGTTNEKLFF. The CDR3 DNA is TGTGCCAGCAGTCCCCAGAGGGGTACAACTAATGAAAAACTGTTTTTT.

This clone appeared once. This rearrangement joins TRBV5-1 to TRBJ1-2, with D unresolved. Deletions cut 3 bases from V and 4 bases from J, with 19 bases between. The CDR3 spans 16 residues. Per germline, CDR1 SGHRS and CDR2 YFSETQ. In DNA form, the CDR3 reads TGCGCCAGCAGCTCCGGAGATCGGGCCGACCTCTATGGCTACACCTTC. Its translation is CASSSGDRADLYGYTF.

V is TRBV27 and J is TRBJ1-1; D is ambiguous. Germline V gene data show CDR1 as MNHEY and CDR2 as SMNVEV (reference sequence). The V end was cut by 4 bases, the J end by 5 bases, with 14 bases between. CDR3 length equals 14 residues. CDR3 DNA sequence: TGTGCCAGCAGTTCGGGAGTCCCGGGGACTGAAGCTTTCTTT. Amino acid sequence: CASSSGVPGTEAFF.

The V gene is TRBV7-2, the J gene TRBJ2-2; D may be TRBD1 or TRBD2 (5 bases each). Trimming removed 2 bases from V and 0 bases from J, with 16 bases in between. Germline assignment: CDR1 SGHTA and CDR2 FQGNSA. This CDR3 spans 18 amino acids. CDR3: CASSLTDLGETNTGELFF. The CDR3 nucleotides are TGTGCCAGCAGCTTAACCGACTTGGGGGAAACGAACACCGGGGAGCTGTTTTTT.

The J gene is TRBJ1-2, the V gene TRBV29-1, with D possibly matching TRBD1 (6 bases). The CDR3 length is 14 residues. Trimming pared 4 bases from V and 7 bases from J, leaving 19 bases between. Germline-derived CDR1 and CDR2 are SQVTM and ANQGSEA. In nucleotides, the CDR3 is TGCAGCGTTGGAGCAGGGGAGGTAATAGGTGGCTACACCTTC. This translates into CSVGAGEVIGGYTF. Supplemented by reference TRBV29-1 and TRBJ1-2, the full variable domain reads SAVISQKPSRDICQRGTSLTIQCQVDSQVTMMFWYRQQPGQSLTLIATANQGSEATYESGFVIDKFPISRPNLTFSTLTVSNMSPEDSSIYLCSVGAGEVIGGYTFGSGTRLTVV.

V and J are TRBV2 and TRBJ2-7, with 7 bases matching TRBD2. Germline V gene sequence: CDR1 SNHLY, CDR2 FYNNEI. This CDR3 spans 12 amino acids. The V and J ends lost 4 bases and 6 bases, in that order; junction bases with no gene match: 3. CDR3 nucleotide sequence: TGTGCCAGCAGTGGAAGCGGGGCCGAGCAGTACTTC. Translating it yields CASSGSGAEQYF. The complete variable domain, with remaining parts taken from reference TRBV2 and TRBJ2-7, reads EPEVTQTPSHQVTQMGQEVILRCVPISNHLYFYWYRQILGQKVEFLVSFYNNEISEKSEIFDDQFSVERPDGSNFTLKIRSTKLEDSAMYFCASSGSGAEQYFGPGTRLTVT.

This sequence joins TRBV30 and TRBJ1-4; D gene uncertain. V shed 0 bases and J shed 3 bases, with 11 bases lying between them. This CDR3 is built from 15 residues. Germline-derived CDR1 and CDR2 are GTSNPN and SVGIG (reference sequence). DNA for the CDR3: TGTGCCTGGAGTGTAACGGATGGAGCTAATGAAAAACTGTTTTTT. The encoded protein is CAWSVTDGANEKLFF.

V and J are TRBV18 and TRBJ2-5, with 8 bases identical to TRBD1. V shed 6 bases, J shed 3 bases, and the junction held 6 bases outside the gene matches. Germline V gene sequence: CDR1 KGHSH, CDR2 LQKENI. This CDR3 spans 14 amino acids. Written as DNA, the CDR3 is TGTGCCAGCTCCCCCGGGACAGGTGAAGAGACCCAGTACTTC. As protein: CASSPGTGEETQYF.

The DNA of the CDR3 is TGTGCCATCAGTGAGCCAAGACAGGGGGGCTCTGGAAACACCATATATTTT. Translating it yields CAISEPRQGGSGNTIYF. The V gene is TRBV10-3, the J gene TRBJ1-3; 9 bases match TRBD1. Trimming at V came to 2 bases and at J to 0 bases, leaving 5 bases not matched to a gene. There are 17 residues in the CDR3. CDR1 is ENHRY, CDR2 SYGVKD, per germline.

CDR3 coding DNA: TGTGCCAGCAGCGCGGGACAAACCGACAATCAGCCCCAGCATTTT. Amino acids: CASSAGQTDNQPQHF. The chain employs TRBV5-8 and TRBJ1-5; D might be TRBD1 (6 bases). The CDR3 extends over 15 amino acids. V was trimmed by 4 bases and J by 3 bases, leaving 14 bases between them. The germline CDR1 and CDR2 sequences are SGHTS and YDEGEE.

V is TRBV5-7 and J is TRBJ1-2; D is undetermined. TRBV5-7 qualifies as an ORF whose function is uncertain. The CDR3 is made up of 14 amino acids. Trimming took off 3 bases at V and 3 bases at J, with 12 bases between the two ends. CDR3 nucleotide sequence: TGTGCCAGCAGCTGTCGGATGCCTCACTATGGCTACACCTTC. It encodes CASSCRMPHYGYTF.

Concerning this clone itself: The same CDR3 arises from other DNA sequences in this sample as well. CDR3 coding DNA: TGTGCCAGCTCACCACCGGGACAGGGAGGTCAGCCCCAGCATTTT. Encoded protein: CASSPPGQGGQPQHF. The rearrangement links TRBV18 to TRBJ1-5; 9 nucleotides line up with TRBD1. V gave up 0 bases and J gave up 6 bases; unmatched junction bases: 3. Germline V gene lookup returns CDR1 KGHSH and CDR2 LQKENI. The CDR3 contains 15 residues.

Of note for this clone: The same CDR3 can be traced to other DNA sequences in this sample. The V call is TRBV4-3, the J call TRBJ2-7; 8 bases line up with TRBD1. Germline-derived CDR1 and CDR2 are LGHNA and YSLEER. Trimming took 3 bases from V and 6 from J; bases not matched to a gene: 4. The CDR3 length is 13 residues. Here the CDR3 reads CASSQVDRGEQYF. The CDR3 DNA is TGCGCCAGCAGCCAGGTTGACAGGGGCGAGCAGTACTTC.